The clone carrying this T cell receptor (beta chain) occurred once. Sequenced by immunoSEQ multiplex PCR; TCRdb stores in-frame clones only, minus some. The table lists around 90,000 clones, about 90% of them singletons, with approximately 7.4% in the top ten. This record comes from a study of OX40 agonist ivuxolimab in advanced cancers. Study information: Patients with hepatocellular carcinoma, melanoma, renal cell or head and neck cancer made up the dose-escalation patients.

CDR1 is SGHRS, CDR2 YFSETQ, per germline. This CDR3 is 16 amino acids long. The ends lost 5 bases at V and 5 bases at J; junction bases unmatched: 6. The TCR was taken from an adult with an advanced solid tumor such as melanoma, head and neck, liver or kidney cancer. The specimen was CD4+ or CD8+ T cells sorted from blood, collected in a trial of the OX40 agonist ivuxolimab. The V call is TRBV5-1, the J call TRBJ2-2; 13 nucleotides match TRBD2. CDR3 DNA sequence: TGCGCCAGCAGTGGGACTAGCGGGACAGTAACCGGGGAGCTGTTTTTT. Its translation: CASSGTSGTVTGELFF.